The source of this T cell receptor (beta chain) is a study of cytomegalovirus exposure and HLA in healthy donors. The PCR had 60 Vbeta and 13 Jbeta primers. Authors' processing steps: Later, an analysis found around 77 million unique TCR beta chains, and 9.5 million to 12 million of these were shared. Clones were sequenced by immunoSEQ multiplex PCR, and TCRdb holds only the in-frame ones, with some missing. From that table come the V and J calls and clone size; the DNA was used to work out D and trimming. The top ten hold 0.94% of the sample, which has 100,000 to 150,000 clones, roughly three quarters seen once. Whole-study results and caveats: Based on reports, TCR beta sequences accurately predicted HLA-A and HLA-B alleles for most subjects. It was only CMV serostatus that was available as immune exposure information.

Concerning this clone itself: The target antigen is unknown. A read error may account for a junction end that differs from germline.

This sequence was found in a woman aged 55-75 years in good health and CMV-seronegative. Input material: PBMCs.

In DNA form, the CDR3 reads TGTGCCAGCAACTTGGACATTTCCTACGAGCAGTACTTC. It is translated as CASNLDISYEQYF. V usage is TRBV5-5 and J usage is TRBJ2-7; D is perhaps TRBD1 (5 bases). The CDR3 is 13 amino acids. CDR1 and CDR2 (germline): SGHKS, YYEKEE (reference sequence). Full variable domain (missing parts from reference TRBV5-5 and TRBJ2-7): DAGVTQSPTHLIKTRGQQVTLRCSPISGHKSVSWYQQVLGQGPQFIFQYYEKEERGRGNFPDRFSARQFPNYSSELNVNALLLGDSALYLCASNLDISYEQYFGPGTRLTVT.